These T cell receptor beta chains were read from a single sample in a study of blood T cell repertoires in COVID-19. Only in-frame clones appear in the TCRdb table, and some are missing; sequencing was by immunoSEQ multiplex PCR. The sample has hundreds of thousands of clones, 65% to 90% seen once. Source material: PBMCs or T cells enriched from blood (not recorded which). These receptors originate from a man aged 40-50 years who had recovered from COVID-19. CDR3s include the opening cysteine and the closing phenylalanine or tryptophan. The D gene is left open where the match is weak. Rows give clone size only sometimes, using once, few, many, or a class for an expanded clone.

J,V,size,D,length,DNA,CDR3
TRBJ2-2,TRBV5-1,.,TRBD2,16,TGCGCCAGCAGCATCGGACTAGCGGGAGGGTCCGGGGAGCTGTTTTTT,CASSIGLAGGSGELFF
TRBJ2-7,TRBV18,.,TRBD1,14,TGTGCCAGCTCAGAGGGACAGGCTAACCACGAGCAGTACTTC,CASSEGQANHEQYF
TRBJ2-7,TRBV10-3,.,TRBD1,13,TGTGCCATCAGTGGGGACAGCTACTACGAGCAGTACTTC,CAISGDSYYEQYF
TRBJ2-7,TRBV19,.,.,13,TGTGCCAGTAGTTGGGCAGGGATCAACGAGCAGTACTTC,CASSWAGINEQYF
TRBJ1-2,TRBV2,.,.,16,TGTGCCAGCAGTACCCCCGGTCCCACCGAGCGGTATGGCTACACCTTC,CASSTPGPTERYGYTF
TRBJ1-2,TRBV3-1/TRBV3-2,few,.,14,TGTGCCAGCAGCCCGAGGACTTTCTCGAACGGCTACACCTTC,CASSPRTFSNGYTF
TRBJ1-3,TRBV30,.,.,13,TGTGCCTGGACCGAAAGGAGGGGAAACACCATATATTTT,CAWTERRGNTIYF
TRBJ1-1,TRBV5-5,.,.,15,TGTGCCAGCAGCCTCCGGGACTTTGGGAACACTGAAGCTTTCTTT,CASSLRDFGNTEAFF
TRBJ1-1,TRBV15,.,.,15,TGTGCCACCAGCAGAGAATCGATTGAAGCCGCTGAAGCTTTCTTT,CATSRESIEAAEAFF
TRBJ1-3,TRBV11-2,few,TRBD1,15,TGTGCCAGCAGCCGGACAGGGTACGTTGGAAACACCATATATTTT,CASSRTGYVGNTIYF
TRBJ1-1,TRBV9,.,TRBD1,14,TGTGCCAGCAGCTCAGGACAGGGGAGGACTGAAGCTTTCTTT,CASSSGQGRTEAFF
TRBJ2-7,TRBV29-1,.,.,12,TGCAGCGTTGATGTCAGGGAGGACGAGCAGTACTTC,CSVDVREDEQYF
TRBJ1-6,TRBV6-5,.,TRBD1,14,TGTGCCAGCAGTCCCGGACAGGGTGATTCACCCCTCCACTTT,CASSPGQGDSPLHF
TRBJ2-7,TRBV29-1,.,.,18,TGCAGCGTAGCAGGGGAGGGCGGGGGCTTTCCTTCTCGGGACGAGCAGTACTTC,CSVAGEGGGFPSRDEQYF
TRBJ2-7,TRBV2,once,TRBD1,14,TGTGCCAGCCTGTCTGAGGGGGCTCGTGGCGAGCAGTACTTC,CASLSEGARGEQYF
TRBJ2-1,TRBV7-2,.,TRBD1,16,TGTGCCAGCAGCTCCCCGGGACAGGGTGTGGACAATGAGCAGTTCTTC,CASSSPGQGVDNEQFF
TRBJ1-1,TRBV29-1,.,.,16,TGCAGCGGCGCCTTCGTGGGGAGGGGTATCAACACTGAAGCTTTCTTT,CSGAFVGRGINTEAFF
TRBJ2-5,TRBV30,.,TRBD2,12,TGTGCCTGCGAAGCGGGAGGCGTGACCCAGTACTTC,CACEAGGVTQYF
TRBJ1-1,TRBV11-2,.,TRBD1,15,TGTGCCAGCAGCTTAGACGGACAGGGCAACACTGAAGCTTTCTTT,CASSLDGQGNTEAFF
TRBJ2-2,TRBV18,.,.,11,TGTGCCAGCGCCGGGGCCGGGGAGCTGTTTTTT,CASAGAGELFF
TRBJ1-5,TRBV28,.,.,13,TGTGCCAGCAGAACAGGGTACAGTCAGCCCCAGCATTTT,CASRTGYSQPQHF
TRBJ1-2,TRBV28,.,TRBD1,16,TGTGCCAGCACCCGGGAGGTGGGACAGGGGTCCTATGGCTACACCTTC,CASTREVGQGSYGYTF
TRBJ2-7,TRBV24-1,few,.,12,TGTGCCACCAGTGATTTTACTAGAAGGCAGTACTTC,CATSDFTRRQYF
TRBJ1-1,TRBV28,.,.,14,TGTGCCAGCACCTCCCTGGGCGGGGACACTGAAGCTTTCTTT,CASTSLGGDTEAFF
TRBJ1-2,TRBV27,.,.,14,TGTGCCAGCAGTCAACGGGGGGTGGTCGGTGGCTACACCTTC,CASSQRGVVGGYTF
TRBJ1-4,TRBV5-4,.,TRBD1,16,TGTGCCAGCAGCCCGGGACAGGGTCTGAGAAATGAAAAACTGTTTTTT,CASSPGQGLRNEKLFF
TRBJ1-6,TRBV6-5,.,.,15,TGTGCCAGCAGTTACAATCAGGGCGTGGATTCACCCCTCCACTTT,CASSYNQGVDSPLHF
TRBJ2-1,TRBV7-6,.,.,14,TGTGCCAGCAGCTTCAGAGGAAATTACAATGAGCAGTTCTTC,CASSFRGNYNEQFF
TRBJ2-1,TRBV7-9,.,TRBD2,15,TGTGCCAGCAGCTTAAGGACTAGCTCCTACAATGAGCAGTTCTTC,CASSLRTSSYNEQFF
TRBJ1-2,TRBV5-1,.,.,13,TGCGCCAGCAGTTTGACAGGTTCTAGGGGCTACACCTTC,CASSLTGSRGYTF
TRBJ1-2,TRBV19,.,.,14,TGTGCCAGTAGTATGGGGCAGGGTCTCTATGGCTACACCTTC,CASSMGQGLYGYTF
TRBJ2-7,TRBV15,once,.,14,TGTGCCACCAGCAGAGGGGAAGTGGCGGGCGAGCAGTACTTC,CATSRGEVAGEQYF
TRBJ1-5,TRBV27,.,TRBD1,14,TGTGCCAGCAGTCTTTGGACAGGGGATCAGCCCCAGCATTTT,CASSLWTGDQPQHF
TRBJ1-1,TRBV5-1,.,.,13,TGCGCCAGCAGCTTAGCACCGAACACTGAAGCTTTCTTT,CASSLAPNTEAFF
TRBJ2-7,TRBV27,few,.,10,TGTGCCAGTGGACGGGGAGAGCAGTACTTC,CASGRGEQYF
TRBJ2-3,TRBV4-2,.,TRBD2,17,TGTGCCAGCAGCCAAGATACAGCGGGGGGGCCAACAGATACGCAGTATTTT,CASSQDTAGGPTDTQYF
TRBJ1-2,TRBV4-1,.,TRBD1,15,TGCGCCAGCAGCCCTGAAACGACAGGGGGCGTGGGCTACACCTTC,CASSPETTGGVGYTF
TRBJ1-3,TRBV25-1,.,TRBD1,14,TGTGCCAGCAGTATACAGGGGGTAGGTAACACCATATATTTT,CASSIQGVGNTIYF
TRBJ2-5,TRBV10-3,once,TRBD2,16,TGTGCCGCCACTGGACTAGCGGGGGGGCGGCCGGAGACCCAGTACTTC,CAATGLAGGRPETQYF
TRBJ2-6,TRBV11-1,once,.,13,TGTGCCAGCACAGGTGCTGGGGCCAACGTCCTGACTTTC,CASTGAGANVLTF
TRBJ2-5,TRBV11-2,.,TRBD2,17,TGTGCCAGCAGCTTAAACTCTGTAGCGGGGTTCCAAGAGACCCAGTACTTC,CASSLNSVAGFQETQYF
TRBJ2-1,TRBV7-6,.,TRBD1,15,TGTGCCAGCAGCAACCTCGGACAGGGAAGGGATGAGCAGTTCTTC,CASSNLGQGRDEQFF
TRBJ2-1,TRBV19,.,TRBD2,15,TGTGCCAGTAGCCCGGGACTAGCCCCTTACAATGAGCAGTTCTTC,CASSPGLAPYNEQFF
TRBJ2-6,TRBV2,.,TRBD1,15,TGTGCCAGCCACGGGACAGGGACTGGGGCCAACGTCCTGACTTTC,CASHGTGTGANVLTF
TRBJ2-7,TRBV21-1,.,.,16,TGTGCCAGCGCAAGCCCAAATAGCGGGAGACGATACGAGCAGTACTTC,CASASPNSGRRYEQYF
TRBJ2-1,TRBV6-2/TRBV6-3,.,.,15,TGTGCCAGCAGTTATTTTATCAGGGTGGGGGGTGAGCAGTTCTTC,CASSYFIRVGGEQFF